Described below is a single TCR beta chain sequence and its context. Its antigen is still unknown. No quality values exist for individual bases; no much larger clone is one base distant. Participants in the prospective study were enrolled through a virtual design, were aged 18 to 89 years, and lived in fewer than 30 United States geographic areas. Cohort assignment in the prospective study relied on participant-reported clinical history from a screening survey and a study questionnaire. ImmuneRACE Cohort 3 recovered participants were defined by two consecutive negative NP/OP PCR tests, healthcare professional clearance, or symptom resolution. In the prospective study, whole blood, serum and a nasopharyngeal or oropharyngeal swab were collected from each participant by mobile phlebotomists. Prospective study participants could optionally give additional blood draws and questionnaires over an approximately two-month period. Blood samples from the prospective study were shipped frozen or at room temperature prior to DNA extraction.

The immunoSEQ Assay, a bias-controlled multiplex PCR, was used to amplify TCRbeta CDR3 regions from genomic DNA. The original methods were these. The number of nucleated cells in each sample was estimated by amplification of reference gene primers within the assay. To quantify the absolute abundance of each unique TCRbeta CDR3 rearrangement, sequence reads were collapsed and filtered. For each sample, productive Simpson clonality was calculated as the square root of Simpson's diversity index over productive rearrangements. The table was pulled from immuneACCESS by TCRdb, which kept in-frame rearrangements only. Such tables lose some clones; where checked, under half of the loss comes from unresolved V genes, and the rest has no known cause. The DNA gave D and trimming, while V, J and clone size come from that table. The sample data list more than 150,000 clones, and roughly 82% of these were observed just once. Around 11% of the sample is held by the ten biggest clonotypes.

This sample is drawn from a study of blood T cell repertoires in COVID-19 (dated by TCRdb to the early 2020s). The study in broad terms: Samples from collaborators originated in the United States, Italy and Spain and spanned both the acute and convalescent phases of COVID-19. The samples were drawn from two sources: the first 160 participants of the ongoing ImmuneRACE study, and 1,254 subjects contributed by 6 global collaborators. The material from the prospective study consisted of cDNA or gDNA derived from T cells, B-cell-depleted T cells, or PBMCs. The dataset comprised deeply sampled blood TCRbeta repertoires from subjects exposed to, actively infected with, or recovered from COVID-19. Nearly every sample came with metadata listing a de-identified subject ID, COVID-19 status, age in years and sex. Where available, HLA class I and class II types were obtained from metadata supplied by the sample provider rather than from assay-based typing. The repertoires were released in a freely available public database meant as a resource for research on the immune response to SARS-CoV-2.

The paper as a whole reports these results and caveats: The quantity of clinical and demographic metadata differed by source and by participant and was supplied without curation.

The specimen sequenced was PBMCs or T cells enriched from blood (not recorded which). The TCR was taken from a middle-aged man who had recovered from COVID-19.

The CDR3 has the sequence CASRSGQVSNGYTF. The bases are TGTGCCAGTAGATCCGGACAGGTTTCCAATGGCTACACCTTC. Rearrangement joined TRBV19 to TRBJ1-2; TRBD1 aligns with 7 central bases. V is trimmed back by 6 bases and J by 6 bases, and the junction contains 10 bases that no gene match accounts for. The CDR3, cysteine through phenylalanine, is 14 amino acids long. Only the CDR3 DNA stays, 42 bases, in frame from base 1. Based on the germline V gene (reference sequence), the CDR1 and CDR2 sequences are LNHDA and SQIVND.